This T cell receptor beta chain was profiled in a study of regulatory T cells in long-lasting Graves disease. Findings and limits, study-wide: Having few samples may have compromised the accuracy. Thyroid tissue was not studied; only peripheral blood was.

CDR1 and CDR2 (germline): LNHDA, SQIVND (reference sequence). Trimming pared 4 bases from V and 3 bases from J, leaving 15 bases between. The length of the CDR3 is 15 residues. Assembly of TCR beta libraries relied on iRepertoire HTBI primers together with Arm-PCR of CDR3 regions. From the multiplex PCR reads, TCRdb called clonotypes with MiXCR, one entry per CDR3 protein. The sample contains approximately 690,000 distinct CDR3 sequences, about 32% of which appear only once. The time point: persistent/refractory GD, antithyroid drugs over 5 years with positive TRAb. From PBMCs, RNA was extracted and then used to make the TCR library. In this sample, this clonotype turned up many times. Its antigen is undetermined.

This clonotype originated in a female donor with Graves disease. The sample was peripheral blood mononuclear cells (PBMCs), taken when the disease was refractory, from a patient treated with antithyroid drugs. V is TRBV19 and J is TRBJ1-2; no reliable D call. The CDR3: CASSTQQEGHYGYTF. CDR3 bases: TGTGCCAGTAGTACCCAACAAGAGGGCCACTATGGCTACACCTTC.